This T cell receptor (beta chain) was observed in a study of CD8+ T cells in alopecia areata (dated by TCRdb to 2016 to 2019). In terms of the full investigation: Treated patients were enrolled in an open-label pilot trial of oral tofacitinib at 5 to 10 mg twice daily for moderate-to-severe alopecia areata. Tofacitinib was given for 6 to 18 months, followed by 6 months of follow-up off drug to assess delayed response and recurrence. The SALT score, which quantifies the percentage of affected scalp surface area, was used to measure disease severity in treated patients. To study T cell clonal expansion in alopecia areata, the researchers applied high-throughput TCRbeta sequencing to both the C3H/HeJ mouse model and human patients. In humans, TCRbeta sequencing was performed on scalp tissue and on sorted CD4+ and CD8+ peripheral blood T cells from healthy controls and from patients with patchy or totalis/universalis alopecia areata. Biopsies were taken from tofacitinib-treated patients at baseline and at 4 and 24 weeks of treatment, and a later scalp biopsy was taken in several of the tofacitinib-treated patients. Scalp clonality was compared across normal scalp (n=4), patchy alopecia areata scalp (n=8), and alopecia totalis/universalis scalp (n=8). RNA was extracted with the PAXgene miRNA kit for fixed scalp, the miRNeasy kit for PBMCs, and the RNeasy kit for mouse skin. immunoSEQ multiplex PCR using 35 Vbeta forward primers and 13 Jbeta reverse primers was used to amplify TCRbeta CDR3 regions. General findings and caveats noted by the study authors: Unlike mouse skin, which is dominated by gammadelta T cells, normal human skin has resident alphabeta T cells that are also sequenced, and this complicates analysis of the scalp TCR repertoire. Tofacitinib significantly lowered scalp clonality and the number of expanded CD8+ clones among the top 100 scalp clones. Because the treated cohort was small and had just a single nonresponder, larger studies are needed to establish links between baseline CD8+ expansion and response. Higher clonality and more expanded CD8+ clones were observed in lesional scalp than in normal scalp, particularly in alopecia totalis/universalis, a finding suggestive of antigenic drive. Many expanded lesional clones persisted in scalp and blood during tofacitinib treatment, which may partly explain relapse after stopping treatment. Compared with mice, TCR sequences shared between patients were less clear, possibly partly because of HLA diversity across the patient population.

Comment on this clone: Its antigen is still unknown. Base qualities are not provided; no much larger clone lies one nucleotide away.

The treatment or condition label, read with the paper, signifies: oral pan-JAK inhibitor, 5-10 mg twice daily. From alopecia areata patients, peripheral blood was collected along with lesional scalp punch biopsies. PBMCs were separated by density centrifugation and stained for CD3, CD4 and CD8, after which CD4+ and CD8+ T cells were sorted on a FACSAria. The germline V gene (reference sequence) yields MNHEY for CDR1 and SMNVEV for CDR2. Relative to germline, V is 4 bases shorter and J is 2 bases shorter, with 9 bases between their ends. The CDR3 measures 13 amino acids from cysteine to phenylalanine. Of the read, only the CDR3 DNA is kept; its 39 bases are in frame from base 1. The library was made by the immunoSEQ multiplex PCR assay. RNA was extracted from all samples and reverse transcribed into cDNA, which served as template for TCR sequencing. SuperScript III was used for first-strand cDNA synthesis, primed with a 2:1 mix of oligo-dT and random hexamers. Amplification bias was assessed with a synthetic immune receptor repertoire, and residual bias was removed computationally. On the authors' methods: After raw reads were preprocessed to remove errors, the CDR3 was defined following IMGT conventions as running from the conserved cysteine to phenylalanine. Clonality was computed as 1 minus the Shannon entropy, with the entropy normalized by log2 of the number of productive unique TCRs. CD4 or CD8 identity of scalp clones was inferred by cross-referencing scalp TCRbeta sequences with sorted blood CD4 and CD8 repertoires. The table comes from immuneACCESS by way of TCRdb, which keeps in-frame sequences with V and J called. Part of the clones is missing from these tables; in studies checked, under half for an unresolved V gene and the rest for unknown reasons. That table furnishes V, J and clone size, whereas the DNA furnished D and trimming. The sample records about 94,000 clones, about two thirds of which are singletons. The ten largest clones take up 17% of the sample.

This specimen was CD8+ T cells sorted from blood, taken at week 44, from a patient treated with tofacitinib. The source of this sequence is a human donor with alopecia areata. The V gene is TRBV27 and the J gene is TRBJ2-7; the D gene is possibly TRBD1 or TRBD2, with 6 bases matching each. The DNA reads TGTGCCAGCAGTTCCGGGGGCCCCTACGAGCAGTACTTC. The encoded protein is CASSSGGPYEQYF.